The 5 T cell receptor beta chains below come from one sample, sequenced in a study of PD-1 blockade in classical Hodgkin lymphoma. The protocol was immunoSEQ multiplex PCR, while the TCRdb copy is restricted to in-frame clones and leaves out a portion. The sample holds over 20,000 clones; around 83% are singletons and the top ten take around 1.8%. Patients all relapsed after autologous stem cell transplantation, and there was variation in brentuximab vedotin exposure. Magnetic negative selection of thawed PBMCs was the method by which CD4+ T cells were purified. The sample was CD4+ T cells from blood, taken at baseline. These receptors came from a human donor with classical Hodgkin lymphoma.

In the case of this clone: Distinct nucleotide sequences in the sample also encode this CDR3. V and J are TRBV6-6 and TRBJ1-1, with a weak D call TRBD1 (5 bases). The CDR3 totals 13 residues. V was cut by 5 bases and J by 1 base, with 8 bases left in between. Germline lookup yields CDR1 MNHNY and CDR2 SVGAGI (reference sequence). Written as DNA, the CDR3 is TGTGCCAGCAGTCTGGGACGGAACACTGAAGCTTTCTTT. This codes for CASSLGRNTEAFF.

The V and J genes are TRBV30 and TRBJ2-7; maybe TRBD1 (5 bases). From germline, CDR1 is GTSNPN and CDR2 SVGIG (reference sequence). The CDR3 contains 12 residues. Trimming left V 3 bases short and J 3 bases short, with 9 bases between. CDR3 region: CAWRDTSYEQYF. The CDR3 region has the DNA TGTGCCTGGAGGGACACCAGCTACGAGCAGTACTTC.

The chain has TRBV11-3 and TRBJ1-2; perhaps TRBD1 as D (6 bases). The CDR3 totals 13 residues. The V end lost 4 bases, the J end lost 7 bases, and 13 bases lay between the germline ends. CDR1 is SGHNT and CDR2 is YENEEA in the germline V gene. The CDR3 protein is CASSSSGAGGYTF. Written as DNA, the CDR3 is TGTGCCAGCAGCTCCTCAGGGGCGGGTGGCTACACCTTC.

The rearrangement uses TRBV18 and TRBJ1-4; no definite D call. The CDR3 runs 15 residues. Trimming left V 6 bases short and J 8 bases short, with 19 bases between. Germline V CDR1 and CDR2: KGHSH, LQKENI. For the CDR3, the DNA is TGTGCCAGCTCTGAAAACTCGGGCGGAGGGGAAAAACTGTTTTTT. Its translation: CASSENSGGGEKLFF.

The chain is built from TRBV7-9 and TRBJ1-4; 7 bases are a match to TRBD1. The CDR3 is 14 amino acids. Germline CDR1 reads SEHNR; CDR2 reads FQNEAQ (reference sequence). Losses at the gene ends were 6 bases for V and 8 bases for J; bases not matched to a gene: 9. Here the CDR3 reads CASSIQGWNEKLFF. Here the CDR3 DNA reads TGTGCCAGCAGTATACAGGGGTGGAACGAAAAACTGTTTTTT. Combining the CDR3 with reference TRBV7-9 and TRBJ1-4 gives the whole variable domain DTGVSQNPRHKITKRGQNVTFRCDPISEHNRLYWYRQTLGQGPEFLTYFQNEAQLEKSRLLSDRFSAERPKGSFSTLEIQRTEQGDSAMYLCASSIQGWNEKLFFGSGTQLSVL.